This paragraph reports one T cell receptor (beta chain). The antigen remains undetermined. Generated by immunoSEQ multiplex PCR, the TCRdb table keeps only in-frame clones and is missing some. Counted here are roughly 35,000 clones, 92% occurring once; the ten biggest clones make up 5.5% to 7.5%. These data come from a study of T cells in tuberculosis. Study-level findings and limits: Active tuberculosis cases were adults; controls were adolescents.

This CDR3 region has 14 residues. V was cut by 2 bases and J by 4 bases, with 12 bases left in between. Germline V CDR1 and CDR2: SGDLS, YYNGEE. Specified time point: new active TB diagnosis, blood taken before or within 7 days of starting treatment. Active tuberculosis patients were new diagnoses, HIV-seronegative, South African, and aged 18 years or older. Each patient had positive sputum smear microscopy and/or positive culture. The sequencing used PBMCs, collected at tuberculosis diagnosis. The receptor's source is an adult with tuberculosis. Some clones in this sample may be carry-over from other donors' samples. The chain uses TRBV9 and TRBJ1-1, with a possible D match to TRBD1 (6 bases). The CDR3 is CASSVTGLVTEAFF. CDR3 DNA: TGTGCCAGCAGCGTTACAGGGCTGGTCACTGAAGCTTTCTTT.